This passage covers 6 T cell receptor beta chains from one sample sequenced in a study of CD8+ T cells in alopecia areata (dated by TCRdb to the late 2010s). The library was produced with the immunoSEQ multiplex PCR assay. RNA was extracted from all samples and reverse transcribed into cDNA, which served as template for TCR sequencing. TCRdb retrieved this table from immuneACCESS and kept in-frame rearrangements only. Not all clones are present; in checked studies, unresolved V genes account for under half, and no reason is known for the remainder. Within this sample are over 150,000 clones, with approximately 62% of them counted one time only. The ten largest clones capture about 1.5% of the sample. The time point label here, explained by the study, means: baseline before oral tofacitinib. The sequenced sample was CD4+ T cells sorted from blood, obtained at week 0. The receptors originated from a human donor with alopecia areata.

This CDR3 is CASSLGETLHF. DNA of the CDR3: TGTGCCAGCAGCCTGGGCGAGACCCTCCACTTT. The V call is TRBV2, the J call TRBJ1-6; D not resolved. V was clipped by 6 bases and J by 14 bases, with 11 bases between them. Germline V CDR1 and CDR2: SNHLY, FYNNEI. The CDR3 is 11 residues long.

The gene calls are TRBV29-1 and TRBJ2-5, with a weak D call TRBD1 (5 bases). Trimming removed 6 bases at V and 3 bases at J, with 11 bases between. Germline V gene data show CDR1 as SQVTM and CDR2 as ANQGSEA. This CDR3 comprises 12 residues. The DNA for the CDR3 is TGCAGCGTAGAGAGACAGAAAGAGACCCAGTACTTC. Translating gives CSVERQKETQYF. Based on the CDR3 plus reference TRBV29-1 and TRBJ2-5, the full variable domain is SAVISQKPSRDICQRGTSLTIQCQVDSQVTMMFWYRQQPGQSLTLIATANQGSEATYESGFVIDKFPISRPNLTFSTLTVSNMSPEDSSIYLCSVERQKETQYFGPGTRLLVL.

The chain combines TRBV27 with TRBJ2-1, with 9 bases lining up with TRBD2. Germline V gene data show CDR1 as MNHEY and CDR2 as SMNVEV (reference sequence). The V segment lost 6 bases and the J segment 6 bases; nucleotides outside the gene matches: 9. The CDR3 contains 15 residues. For the CDR3, the DNA is TGTGCCAGCAGCTTTCTAGCGGGGTTTGCCAATGAGCAGTTCTTC. Encoded protein: CASSFLAGFANEQFF.

The chain uses TRBV29-1 and TRBJ1-6; D is uncertain. The V gene's germline CDR1 is SQVTM and CDR2 ANQGSEA. With 8 bases removed from V and 5 bases from J, the gap between germline ends came to 22 bases. This CDR3 spans 16 amino acids. CDR3 sequence (DNA): TGCAGCACCGGAATTATAGACCTTAGGGATAATTCACCCCTCCACTTT. Encoded protein: CSTGIIDLRDNSPLHF.

The V gene is TRBV9, the J gene TRBJ1-2; 7 positions agree with TRBD1. The germline CDR1 and CDR2 sequences are SGDLS and YYNGEE. The CDR3 is 14 residues long. The ends lost 4 bases at V and 5 bases at J; junction bases unmatched: 8. CDR3 region: CASSLGRGTYGYTF. Here the CDR3 DNA reads TGTGCCAGCAGCTTGGGCAGGGGGACATATGGCTACACCTTC.

The V call is TRBV2, the J call TRBJ1-1; D gene unclear. The germline V gene encodes CDR1 SNHLY and CDR2 FYNNEI. The CDR3 is 12 amino acids. The ends were cut back, 6 bases at V and 7 bases at J, with 12 bases in the middle. As DNA, the CDR3 is TGTGCCAGCAGAGTTACCCTCCTTGAAGCTTTCTTT. This gives the protein CASRVTLLEAFF.